The sequence of this T cell receptor beta chain was determined in a study of T-cell reconstitution after alpha-beta-depleted transplantation in children. This clonotype appeared many times. This CDR3 contains 13 residues. The germline gives CDR1 DFQATT, CDR2 SNEGSKA (reference sequence). The V gene lost 3 bases and the J gene lost 5 bases, with 11 bases spanning the gap. Unique molecular identifiers were built into the TCRbeta library. TCRdb itself ran the PCR reads through MiXCR, one entry per CDR3 protein. Of hundreds of thousands of distinct CDR3 sequences listed, around 16% are singletons. This receptor was identified in a human donor who donated a stem cell graft to a child with acute myeloid leukemia. Sequenced material: PBMCs from the stem cell graft donor, taken from the stem cell graft. The V gene is TRBV20-1, the J gene TRBJ1-5; D gene uncertain. For the CDR3, the DNA is TGCAGTGCTAGCAGGCTCGGCGATCAGCCCCAGCATTTT. Translation: CSASRLGDQPQHF.